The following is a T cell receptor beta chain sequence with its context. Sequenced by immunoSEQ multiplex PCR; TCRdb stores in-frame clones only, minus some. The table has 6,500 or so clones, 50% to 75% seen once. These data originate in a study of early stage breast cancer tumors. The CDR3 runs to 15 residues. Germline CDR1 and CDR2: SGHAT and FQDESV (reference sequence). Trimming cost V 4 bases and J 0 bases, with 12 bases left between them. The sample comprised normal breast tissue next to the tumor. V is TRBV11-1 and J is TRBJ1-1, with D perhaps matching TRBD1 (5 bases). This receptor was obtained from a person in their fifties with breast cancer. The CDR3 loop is CASSSSGTLNTEAFF. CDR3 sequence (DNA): TGTGCCAGCAGCTCCTCCGGGACGTTGAACACTGAAGCTTTCTTT.